These 19 T cell receptor beta chains came from one sample sequenced in a study of blood T cell repertoires in COVID-19. Repertoires were generated with immunoSEQ multiplex PCR, while TCRdb's copy carries only in-frame clones and drops some. The sample consists of approximately 480,000 clones, 80% to 90% of them appearing once. The source material was peripheral blood. The receptors were sampled from a young man with COVID-19, enrolled during active disease.

The chain recombines TRBV7-9 with TRBJ2-5; D is possibly TRBD2 (5 bases). The CDR3 is 15 residues long. V gave up 5 bases and J gave up 5 bases, with 18 bases separating them. Per germline, CDR1 SEHNR and CDR2 FQNEAQ (reference sequence). The CDR3 loop reads CASSPLSGVGETQYF. CDR3 sequence (DNA): TGTGCCAGCAGCCCCCTCTCCGGGGTGGGCGAGACCCAGTACTTC.

CDR3 residues: CASSDGRTFWAQHF. The CDR3 DNA follows: TGTGCCAGCAGTGATGGCCGGACTTTTTGGGCCCAGCATTTT. The chain links TRBV2 to TRBJ1-5; D is unresolved. The CDR3 sequence is 14 residues long. The germline CDR1 and CDR2 sequences are SNHLY and FYNNEI. V shed 3 bases and J shed 11 bases, with 17 bases lying between them.

The V gene is TRBV6-2 or TRBV6-3, the J gene TRBJ2-5; D unclear. The V end was cut by 1 base, the J end by 5 bases, with 14 bases between. CDR3 length: 15 amino acids. The germline gives CDR1 MNHEY, CDR2 SVGEGT. The CDR3 spells CASSYWSAGDETQYF. The CDR3 DNA sequence: TGTGCCAGCAGTTACTGGTCGGCAGGCGACGAGACCCAGTACTTC.

The chain recombines TRBV30 with TRBJ2-7, with 9 bases lining up with TRBD1. The CDR3 runs 14 residues. CDR1 is GTSNPN and CDR2 is SVGIG in the germline V gene (reference sequence). The V and J ends lost 2 bases and 5 bases, in that order; junction bases with no gene match: 7. The CDR3 sequence is CAWSWGTGYHEQYF. CDR3 DNA: TGTGCCTGGAGTTGGGGGACAGGGTACCACGAGCAGTACTTC.

The chain has TRBV18 and TRBJ1-1; D gene ambiguous. Germline V CDR1 and CDR2: KGHSH, LQKENI. Deletions cut 2 bases from V and 3 bases from J, with 22 bases between. The CDR3 runs 18 residues. The CDR3 DNA is TGTGCCAGCTCACCAATTAGCCAGTCGGGCGGCGGGGACACTGAAGCTTTCTTT. Protein sequence: CASSPISQSGGGDTEAFF.

The chain has TRBV10-3 and TRBJ2-1; 9 nucleotides align to TRBD2. Losses at the gene ends were 6 bases for V and 4 bases for J; bases not matched to a gene: 1. CDR3 length: 13 amino acids. Germline CDR1 is ENHRY and CDR2 is SYGVKD. CDR3 loop: CAIRREGYNEQFF. CDR3 bases: TGTGCCATCAGGCGGGAGGGGTACAATGAGCAGTTCTTC.

The sample holds one count of this clone. This chain links TRBV28 with TRBJ2-5, with 7 bases fitting TRBD2. V was pared by 7 bases and J by 5 bases, with 7 bases of the junction left unmatched. The CDR3 length is 13 residues. Germline CDR1 MDHEN, CDR2 SYDVKM. The CDR3 coding sequence is TGTGCCAGCACCTCCGGGAGGTTGGAGACCCAGTACTTC. Encoded protein: CASTSGRLETQYF.

The gene calls are TRBV27 and TRBJ2-7; 8 nucleotides line up with TRBD2. The CDR3 extends over 15 amino acids. Germline loops: CDR1 MNHEY, CDR2 SMNVEV (reference sequence). J lost 2 bases, V lost 4 bases, and 7 bases had no gene match. CDR3 in amino acids: CASSSSLAGPYEQYF. The CDR3, as DNA: TGTGCCAGCAGTTCTAGCTTAGCGGGACCCTACGAGCAGTACTTC.

The chain is built from TRBV2 and TRBJ1-1, with 7 positions matching TRBD1. This CDR3 region has 15 residues. Per the germline V gene, CDR1 is SNHLY and CDR2 is FYNNEI. V lost 1 base and J lost 1; bases outside the gene matches: 3. DNA of the CDR3: TGTGCCAGCAGTGAAGGGACAGGACAGAACACTGAAGCTTTCTTT. Translated: CASSEGTGQNTEAFF.

A word on this clone: The identical CDR3 is also encoded by other nucleotide sequences in the sample. V usage is TRBV7-2 and J usage is TRBJ1-3; D is perhaps TRBD1 (5 bases). In germline, CDR1 is SGHTA, CDR2 FQGNSA. V dropped 5 bases and J dropped 3 bases, with 14 bases sitting between them. The CDR3 consists of 15 residues. The CDR3 spells CASSPGGTGGNTIYF. The CDR3 DNA is TGTGCCAGCAGCCCAGGAGGGACCGGTGGAAACACCATATATTTT.

The CDR3 sequence is CASTNHREGSPLHF. The CDR3 DNA follows: TGTGCCAGCACTAACCACAGGGAGGGTTCACCCCTCCACTTT. This sequence joins TRBV2 and TRBJ1-6, with D possibly TRBD1 on 6 matching bases. The CDR3 totals 14 residues. Germline CDR1 SNHLY, CDR2 FYNNEI. Trimming removed 7 bases at V and 9 bases at J, with 16 bases between.

The V call is TRBV2, the J call TRBJ2-3; no clear D. The germline V gene encodes CDR1 SNHLY and CDR2 FYNNEI. The CDR3 extends over 14 amino acids. V gave up 8 bases and J gave up 4 bases, with 16 bases separating them. CDR3 coding DNA: TGTGCCAGCTCTAGGTTTAAACACCCAGATACGCAGTATTTT. Protein sequence: CASSRFKHPDTQYF.

The chain is built from TRBV5-1 and TRBJ2-5, with a possible D match to TRBD2 (6 bases). V lost 0 bases, J lost 3 bases, and 12 bases lay in between. CDR1 and CDR2 from the germline V gene are SGHRS and YFSETQ. The CDR3 has 15 amino acids. The CDR3 DNA follows: TGCGCCAGCAGCTTGGTGGGGCGGAGGGAAGAGACCCAGTACTTC. Its protein product is CASSLVGRREETQYF.

The rearrangement uses TRBV19 and TRBJ2-3; 7 nucleotides align to TRBD2. CDR1 is LNHDA, CDR2 SQIVND, per germline (reference sequence). The CDR3 is made up of 14 amino acids. J gave up 8 bases and V 5 bases, and 10 bases lay outside the gene matches. CDR3: CASSSPGLVATQYF. Here the CDR3 DNA reads TGTGCCAGTAGTTCCCCCGGACTAGTTGCTACGCAGTATTTT.

The chain links TRBV29-1 to TRBJ2-7, with D possibly being TRBD1 (6 bases). Trimming shortened V by 7 bases and J by 5 bases, and 18 bases separated the two germline ends. The CDR3 length is 13 residues. Germline V gene lookup returns CDR1 SQVTM and CDR2 ANQGSEA. CDR3 sequence: CSARIQGSNEQYF. CDR3 DNA: TGCAGCGCGCGAATACAGGGTTCGAACGAGCAGTACTTC.

The rearrangement joins TRBV7-2 to TRBJ2-7; 10 bases fit TRBD2. The CDR3 consists of 16 residues. Germline CDR1 SGHTA, CDR2 FQGNSA. Trimming took 0 bases from V and 4 from J; bases not matched to a gene: 6. CDR3 bases: TGTGCCAGCAGCTTAGCCTCTATAGCGGGGGGATACGAGCAGTACTTC. Residues: CASSLASIAGGYEQYF. The whole variable domain, remainder taken from reference TRBV7-2 and TRBJ2-7, is GAGVSQSPSNKVTEKGKDVELRCDPISGHTALYWYRQSLGQGLEFLIYFQGNSAPDKSGLPSDRFSAERTGGSVSTLTIQRTQQEDSAVYLCASSLASIAGGYEQYFGPGTRLTVT.

J is TRBJ1-2 and V is TRBV6-5; the D is unclear. CDR1 is MNHEY, CDR2 SVGAGI, per germline. The germline V and J ends were trimmed by 5 bases and 2 bases, with 9 bases remaining between them. This CDR3 spans 13 amino acids. The CDR3 DNA follows: TGTGCCAGCAGTAGCGGAGGGAACTATGGCTACACCTTC. The encoded protein is CASSSGGNYGYTF.

The count of this clone is one. V gene TRBV2 combines with J gene TRBJ2-5; D may be TRBD1 (5 bases). The CDR3 is made up of 16 amino acids. V lost 4 bases and J 4 bases, leaving 19 bases between the germline ends. Germline V gene lookup returns CDR1 SNHLY and CDR2 FYNNEI. The CDR3 DNA is TGTGCCAGCAGTGCGGCAGGGCGTCCAGAAATAGAGACCCAGTACTTC. This sequence encodes CASSAAGRPEIETQYF.

The chain employs TRBV5-8 and TRBJ1-2; D is possibly TRBD1 (6 bases). The CDR3 consists of 15 residues. Between the trimmed V and J ends, which lost 4 bases and 4 bases, there was a span of 17 bases. Germline V gives CDR1 SGHTS, CDR2 YDEGEE. This CDR3 reads CASSTHRARVYGYTF. In nucleotides, the CDR3 is TGTGCCAGCAGCACCCACAGGGCTAGAGTCTATGGCTACACCTTC.